This section outlines one TCR beta chain sequence together with its context. Its antigen is as yet unknown. RNA, once extracted, was reverse transcribed into cDNA for use as the sequencing template. The data were produced by immunoSEQ multiplex PCR, yet TCRdb's version contains in-frame clones alone and is incomplete. In the table there are 100,000 to 130,000 clones, roughly 55% of which are singletons. Punch biopsies of lesional scalp, plus peripheral blood, were taken from alopecia areata patients. The data belong to a study of CD8+ T cells in alopecia areata. Per the germline V gene, CDR1 is MNHEY and CDR2 is SMNVEV (reference sequence). This CDR3 comprises 12 residues. V was shortened by 0 bases and J by 5 bases, with 3 bases between the two germline ends. Whole-study results and caveats: It was lesional scalp, especially alopecia totalis/universalis, that showed higher clonality than normal scalp. Scalp samples also yield sequences of resident alphabeta T cells from normal skin. Among patients, TCR sharing was less clear than in mice, a difference possibly due in part to HLA diversity in the patient population.

The genes are TRBV27 and TRBJ2-3, with unresolved D. The clonotype originates from a human donor with alopecia areata. The sequencing input was NKG2D-low CD8+ T cells sorted from blood. The CDR3, as DNA: TGTGCCAGCAGTTTATCCGGAGATACGCAGTATTTT. Translated, it gives CASSLSGDTQYF.